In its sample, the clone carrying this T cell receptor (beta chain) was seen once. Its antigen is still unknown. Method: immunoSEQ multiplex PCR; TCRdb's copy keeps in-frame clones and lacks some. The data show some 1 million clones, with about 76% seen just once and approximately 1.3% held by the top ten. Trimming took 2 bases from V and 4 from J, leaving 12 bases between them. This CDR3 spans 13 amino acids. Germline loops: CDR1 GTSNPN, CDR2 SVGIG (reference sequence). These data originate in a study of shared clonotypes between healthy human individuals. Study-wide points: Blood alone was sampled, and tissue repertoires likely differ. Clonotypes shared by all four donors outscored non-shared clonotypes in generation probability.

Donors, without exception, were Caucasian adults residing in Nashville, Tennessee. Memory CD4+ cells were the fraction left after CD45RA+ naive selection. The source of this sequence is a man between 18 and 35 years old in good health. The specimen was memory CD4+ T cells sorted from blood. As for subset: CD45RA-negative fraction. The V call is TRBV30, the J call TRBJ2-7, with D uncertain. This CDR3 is CAWSPQEGYEQYF. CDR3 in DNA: TGTGCCTGGAGTCCCCAGGAAGGGTACGAGCAGTACTTC.